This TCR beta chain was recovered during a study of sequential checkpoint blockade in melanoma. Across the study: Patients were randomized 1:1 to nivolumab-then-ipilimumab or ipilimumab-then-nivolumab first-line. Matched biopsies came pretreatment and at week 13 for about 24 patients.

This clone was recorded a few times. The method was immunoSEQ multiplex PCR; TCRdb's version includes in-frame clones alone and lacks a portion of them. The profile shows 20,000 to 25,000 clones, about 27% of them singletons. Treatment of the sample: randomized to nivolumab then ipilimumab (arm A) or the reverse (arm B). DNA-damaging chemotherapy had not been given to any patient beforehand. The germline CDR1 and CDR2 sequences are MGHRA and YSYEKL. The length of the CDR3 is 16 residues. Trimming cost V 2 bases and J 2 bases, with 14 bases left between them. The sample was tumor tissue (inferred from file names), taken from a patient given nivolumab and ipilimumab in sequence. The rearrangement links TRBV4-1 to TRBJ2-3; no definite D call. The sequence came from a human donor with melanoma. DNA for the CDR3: TGCGCCAGCAGCCAAAGAGTTGTAGGTTTCACAGATACGCAGTATTTT. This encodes CASSQRVVGFTDTQYF.